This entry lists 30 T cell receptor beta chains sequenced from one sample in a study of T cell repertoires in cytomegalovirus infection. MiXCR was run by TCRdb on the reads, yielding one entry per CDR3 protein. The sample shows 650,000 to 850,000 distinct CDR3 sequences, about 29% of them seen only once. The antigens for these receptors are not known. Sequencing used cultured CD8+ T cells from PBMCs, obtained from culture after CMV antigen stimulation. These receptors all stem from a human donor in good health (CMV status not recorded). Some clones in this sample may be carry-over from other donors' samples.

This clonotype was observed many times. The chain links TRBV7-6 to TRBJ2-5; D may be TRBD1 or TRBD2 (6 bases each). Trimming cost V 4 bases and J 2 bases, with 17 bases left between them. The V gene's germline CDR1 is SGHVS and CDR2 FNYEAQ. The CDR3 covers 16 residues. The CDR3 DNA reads TGTGCCAGCAGCTCCTACGAAGGAGGGGGGCAAGAGACCCAGTACTTC. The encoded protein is CASSSYEGGGQETQYF. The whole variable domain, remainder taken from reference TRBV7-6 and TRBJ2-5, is GAGVSQSPRYKVTKRGQDVALRCDPISGHVSLYWYRQALGQGPEFLTYFNYEAQQDKSGLPNDRFSAERPEGSISTLTIQRTEQRDSAMYRCASSSYEGGGQETQYFGPGTRLLVL.

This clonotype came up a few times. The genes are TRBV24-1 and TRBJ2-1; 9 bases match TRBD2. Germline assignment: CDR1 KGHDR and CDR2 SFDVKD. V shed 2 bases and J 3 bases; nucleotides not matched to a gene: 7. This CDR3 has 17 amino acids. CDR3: CATSDSKRGAVYNEQFF. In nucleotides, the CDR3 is TGTGCCACCAGTGATTCTAAGCGGGGGGCCGTCTACAATGAGCAGTTCTTC.

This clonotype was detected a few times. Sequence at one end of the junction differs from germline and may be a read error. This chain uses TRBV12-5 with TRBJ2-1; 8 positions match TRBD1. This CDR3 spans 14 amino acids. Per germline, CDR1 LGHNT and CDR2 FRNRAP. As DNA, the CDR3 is TGTGCTAGTGGTTTCGGGACAGGCGGTAATGGGCAGTTCTTC. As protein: CASGFGTGGNGQFF.

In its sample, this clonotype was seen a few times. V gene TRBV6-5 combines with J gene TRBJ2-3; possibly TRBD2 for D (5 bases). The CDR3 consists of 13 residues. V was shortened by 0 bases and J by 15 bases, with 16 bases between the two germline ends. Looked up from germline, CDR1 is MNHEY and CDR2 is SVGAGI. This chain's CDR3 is CASSYSTSDFLYF. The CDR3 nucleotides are TGTGCCAGCAGTTACTCGACGTCGGACTTCCTTTATTTT.

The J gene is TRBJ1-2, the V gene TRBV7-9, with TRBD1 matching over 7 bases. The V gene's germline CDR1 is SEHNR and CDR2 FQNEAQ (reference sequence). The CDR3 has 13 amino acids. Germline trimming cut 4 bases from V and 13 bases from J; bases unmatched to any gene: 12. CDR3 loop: CASSSDRVVFCTF. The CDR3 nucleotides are TGTGCCAGCAGCTCTGACAGGGTGGTATTCTGCACCTTC. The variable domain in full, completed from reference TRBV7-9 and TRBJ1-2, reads DTGVSQNPRHKITKRGQNVTFRCDPISEHNRLYWYRQTLGQGPEFLTYFQNEAQLEKSRLLSDRFSAERPKGSFSTLEIQRTEQGDSAMYLCASSSDRVVFCTFGSGTRLTVV.

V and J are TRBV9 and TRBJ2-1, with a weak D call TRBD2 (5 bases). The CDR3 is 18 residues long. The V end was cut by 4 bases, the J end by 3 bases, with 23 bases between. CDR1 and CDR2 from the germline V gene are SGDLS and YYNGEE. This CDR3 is CASSIPKEETSGYNEQFF. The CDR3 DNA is TGTGCCAGCAGCATCCCAAAGGAGGAGACCTCTGGCTACAATGAGCAGTTCTTC. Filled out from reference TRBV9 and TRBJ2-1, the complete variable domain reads DSGVTQTPKHLITATGQRVTLRCSPRSGDLSVYWYQQSLDQGLQFLIQYYNGEERAKGNILERFSAQQFPDLHSELNLSSLELGDSALYFCASSIPKEETSGYNEQFFGPGTRLTVL.

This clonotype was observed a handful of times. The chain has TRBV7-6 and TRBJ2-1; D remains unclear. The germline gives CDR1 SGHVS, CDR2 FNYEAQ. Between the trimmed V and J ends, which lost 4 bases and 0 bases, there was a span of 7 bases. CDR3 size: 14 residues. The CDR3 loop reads CASSSDSSYNEQFF. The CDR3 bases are TGTGCCAGCAGCTCGGATAGCTCCTACAATGAGCAGTTCTTC.

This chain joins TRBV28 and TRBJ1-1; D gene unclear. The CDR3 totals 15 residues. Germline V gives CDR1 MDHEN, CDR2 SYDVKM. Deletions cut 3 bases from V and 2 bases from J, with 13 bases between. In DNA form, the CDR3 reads TGTGCCAGCAGTTTGATCAGTAGGATTAACACTGAAGCTTTCTTT. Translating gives CASSLISRINTEAFF.

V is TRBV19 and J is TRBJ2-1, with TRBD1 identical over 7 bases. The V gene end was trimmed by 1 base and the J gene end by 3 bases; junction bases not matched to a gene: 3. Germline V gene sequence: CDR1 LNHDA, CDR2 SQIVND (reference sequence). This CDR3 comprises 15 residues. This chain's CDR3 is CASSIAGGIYNEQFF. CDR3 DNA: TGTGCCAGTAGTATAGCAGGGGGTATCTACAATGAGCAGTTCTTC.

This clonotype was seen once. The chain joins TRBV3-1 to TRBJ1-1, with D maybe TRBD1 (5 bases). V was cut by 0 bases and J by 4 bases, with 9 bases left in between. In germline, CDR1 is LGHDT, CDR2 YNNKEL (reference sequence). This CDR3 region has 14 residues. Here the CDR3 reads CASSQEAGVTEAFF. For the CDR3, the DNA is TGTGCCAGCAGCCAAGAAGCGGGGGTCACTGAAGCTTTCTTT.

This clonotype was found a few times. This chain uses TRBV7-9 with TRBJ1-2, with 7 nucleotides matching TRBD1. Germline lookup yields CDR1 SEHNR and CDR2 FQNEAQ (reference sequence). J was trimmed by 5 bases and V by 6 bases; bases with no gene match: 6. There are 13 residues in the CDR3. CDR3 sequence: CASREGAQYGYTF. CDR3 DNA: TGTGCCAGCAGGGAGGGGGCTCAGTATGGCTACACCTTC.

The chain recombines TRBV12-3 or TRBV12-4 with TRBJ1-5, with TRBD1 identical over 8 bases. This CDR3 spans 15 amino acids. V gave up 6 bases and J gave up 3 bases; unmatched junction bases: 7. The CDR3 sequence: CASRDQGADNQPQHF. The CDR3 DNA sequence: TGTGCCAGCAGAGACCAGGGGGCTGACAATCAGCCCCAGCATTTT.

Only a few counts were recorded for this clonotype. The CDR3 DNA sequence: TGTGCCAGCAGTATTTACAGGGCTGGCGGCTACACCTTC. This translates into CASSIYRAGGYTF. The chain recombines TRBV12-3 or TRBV12-4 with TRBJ1-2, with D tentatively TRBD1 (6 bases). V was trimmed by 5 bases and J by 8 bases, leaving 15 bases between them. This CDR3 region has 13 residues.

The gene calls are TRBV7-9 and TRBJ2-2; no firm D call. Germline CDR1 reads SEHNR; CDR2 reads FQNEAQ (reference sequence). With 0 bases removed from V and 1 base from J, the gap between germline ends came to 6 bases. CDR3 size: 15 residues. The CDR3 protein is CASSLAGRNTGELFF. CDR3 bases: TGTGCCAGCAGCTTAGCGGGCCGGAACACCGGGGAGCTGTTTTTT.

CDR3 sequence (DNA): TGTGCCAGCAGCTTAGGAGGGGGCGGTGAAAAACTGTTTTTT. Protein product: CASSLGGGGEKLFF. The V call is TRBV7-6, the J call TRBJ1-4, with TRBD1 matching over 7 bases. Germline lookup yields CDR1 SGHVS and CDR2 FNYEAQ. This CDR3 comprises 14 residues. V lost 1 base, J lost 7 bases, and 3 bases stayed unmatched.

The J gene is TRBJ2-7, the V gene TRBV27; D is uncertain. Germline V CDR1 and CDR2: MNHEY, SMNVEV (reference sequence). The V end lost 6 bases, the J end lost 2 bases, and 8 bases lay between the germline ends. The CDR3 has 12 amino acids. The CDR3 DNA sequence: TGTGCCAGCAGACCCAACCCCTACGAGCAGTACTTC. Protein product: CASRPNPYEQYF.

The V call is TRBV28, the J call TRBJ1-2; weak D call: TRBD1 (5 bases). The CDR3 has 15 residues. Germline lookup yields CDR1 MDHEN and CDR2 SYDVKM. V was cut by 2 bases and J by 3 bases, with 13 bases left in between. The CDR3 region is CASSLRDRVYYGYTF. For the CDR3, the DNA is TGTGCCAGCAGTTTACGGGACCGAGTTTACTATGGCTACACCTTC.

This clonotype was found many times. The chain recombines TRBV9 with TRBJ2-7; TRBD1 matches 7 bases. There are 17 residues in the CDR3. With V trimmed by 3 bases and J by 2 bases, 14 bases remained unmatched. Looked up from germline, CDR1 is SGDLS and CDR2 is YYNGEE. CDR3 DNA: TGTGCCAGCAGCGCCTACTCTCCGGGACAGAGTACCTACGAGCAGTACTTC. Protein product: CASSAYSPGQSTYEQYF.

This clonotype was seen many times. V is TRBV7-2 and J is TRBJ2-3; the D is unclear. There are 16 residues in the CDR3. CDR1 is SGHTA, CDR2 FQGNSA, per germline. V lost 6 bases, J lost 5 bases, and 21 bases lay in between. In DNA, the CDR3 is TGTGCCAGCAGACCGTTGTCGGGTGACTTTCAAGATACGCAGTATTTT. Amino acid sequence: CASRPLSGDFQDTQYF.

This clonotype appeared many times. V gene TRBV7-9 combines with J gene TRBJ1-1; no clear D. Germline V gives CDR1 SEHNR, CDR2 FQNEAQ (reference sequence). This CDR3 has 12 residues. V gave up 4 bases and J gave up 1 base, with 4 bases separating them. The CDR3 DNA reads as TGTGCCAGCAGCTGGTGGAACACTGAAGCTTTCTTT. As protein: CASSWWNTEAFF.

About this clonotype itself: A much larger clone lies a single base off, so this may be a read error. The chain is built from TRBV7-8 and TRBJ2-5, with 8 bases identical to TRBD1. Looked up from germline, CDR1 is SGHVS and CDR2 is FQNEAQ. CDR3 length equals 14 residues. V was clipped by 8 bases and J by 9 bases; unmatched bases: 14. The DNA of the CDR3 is TGTGCCAGCCAAGGACAGGGAATGACGGAGTCCCAGTACTTC. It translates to CASQGQGMTESQYF.

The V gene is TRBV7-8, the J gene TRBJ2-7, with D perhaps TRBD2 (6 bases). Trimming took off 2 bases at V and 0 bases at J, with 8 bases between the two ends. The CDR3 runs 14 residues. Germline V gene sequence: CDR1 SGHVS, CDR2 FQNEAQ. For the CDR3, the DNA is TGTGCCAGCAGCTTATTGGACTACTCCTACGAGCAGTACGTC. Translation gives CASSLLDYSYEQYV.

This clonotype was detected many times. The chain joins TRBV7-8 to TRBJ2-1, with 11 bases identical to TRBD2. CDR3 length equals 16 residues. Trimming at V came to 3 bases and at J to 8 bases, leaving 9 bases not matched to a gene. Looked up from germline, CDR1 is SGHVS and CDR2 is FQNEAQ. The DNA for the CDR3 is TGTGCCAGCAGCTTTTTACTAGCGGGGGTTCTCTATGAGCAGTTCTTC. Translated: CASSFLLAGVLYEQFF.

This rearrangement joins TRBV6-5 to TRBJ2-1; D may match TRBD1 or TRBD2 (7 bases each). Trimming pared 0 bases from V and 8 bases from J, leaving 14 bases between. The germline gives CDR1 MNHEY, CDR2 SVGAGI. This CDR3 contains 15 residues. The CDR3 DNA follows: TGTGCCAGCAGTTACTCGAGGGAGGGGGCGGATGAGCAGTTCTTC. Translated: CASSYSREGADEQFF.

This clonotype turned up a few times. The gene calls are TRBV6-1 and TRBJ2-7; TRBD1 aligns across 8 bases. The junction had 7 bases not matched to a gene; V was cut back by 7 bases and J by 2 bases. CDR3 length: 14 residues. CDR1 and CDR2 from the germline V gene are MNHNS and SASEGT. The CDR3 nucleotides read TGTGCCAGCAAAAGGACAGGGTCTCCCTACGAGCAGTACTTC. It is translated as CASKRTGSPYEQYF.

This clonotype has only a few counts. CDR3 residues: CASSLGAPGNEKLFF. Here the CDR3 DNA reads TGTGCCAGCAGTTTGGGGGCGCCTGGTAATGAAAAACTGTTTTTT. V and J are TRBV6-5 and TRBJ1-4, with TRBD1 as a possible D gene (6 bases). The CDR3 contains 15 residues. Germline V gene sequence: CDR1 MNHEY, CDR2 SVGAGI. Trimming left V 4 bases short and J 4 bases short, with 13 bases between.

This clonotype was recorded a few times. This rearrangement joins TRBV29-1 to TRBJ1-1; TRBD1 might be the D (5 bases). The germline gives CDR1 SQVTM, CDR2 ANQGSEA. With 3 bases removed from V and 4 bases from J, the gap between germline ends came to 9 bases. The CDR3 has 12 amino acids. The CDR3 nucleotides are TGCAGCGTTGACCGGGGGTCCACTGAAGCTTTCTTT. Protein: CSVDRGSTEAFF.

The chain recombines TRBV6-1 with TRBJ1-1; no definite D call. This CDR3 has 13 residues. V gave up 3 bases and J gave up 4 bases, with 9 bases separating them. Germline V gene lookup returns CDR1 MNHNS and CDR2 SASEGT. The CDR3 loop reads CASSEEGSTEAFF. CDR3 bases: TGTGCCAGCAGTGAGGAGGGCTCCACTGAAGCTTTCTTT.

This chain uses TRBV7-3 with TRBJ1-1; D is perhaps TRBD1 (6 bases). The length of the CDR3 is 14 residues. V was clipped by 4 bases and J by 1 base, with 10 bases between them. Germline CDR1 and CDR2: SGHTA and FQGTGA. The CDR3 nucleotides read TGTGCCAGCAGCTCACAACAGGGGAACACTGAAGCTTTCTTT. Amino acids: CASSSQQGNTEAFF.

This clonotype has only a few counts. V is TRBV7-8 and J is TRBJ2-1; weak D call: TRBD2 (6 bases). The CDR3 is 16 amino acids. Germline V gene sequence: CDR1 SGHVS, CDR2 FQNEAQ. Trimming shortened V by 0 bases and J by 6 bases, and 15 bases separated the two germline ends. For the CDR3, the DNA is TGTGCCAGCAGCTTAGCCTCGGCGGTGGGGGGCAATGAGCAGTTCTTC. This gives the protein CASSLASAVGGNEQFF.